This TCR beta chain was recovered during a study of blood T cell repertoires in COVID-19. Study background: Samples taken during acute and convalescent COVID-19 were collected in the United States, Italy and Spain. In each case, the material was cDNA or gDNA derived from T cells, B-cell-depleted T cells, or PBMCs.

V was trimmed by 0 bases and J by 9 bases, leaving 12 bases between them. Germline-derived CDR1 and CDR2 are LGHNA and YSLEER. There are 13 residues in the CDR3. Original processing methods: Quantification of nucleated cells was approximated via reference gene primer amplification. Produced via immunoSEQ multiplex PCR; TCRdb's table is partial and in-frame only. The DNA was the basis for D and trimming; V, J and clone size are from that table. The sample includes more than 100,000 clones, 88% of them seen just once. Sequencing input: peripheral blood. This sequence joins TRBV4-3 and TRBJ2-7, with D possibly matching TRBD1 (6 bases). The clonotype was recovered from a woman in her 50s with active or convalescent COVID-19. For the CDR3, the DNA is TGCGCCAGCAGCCAAGATACAGGGTTAAGGCAGTACTTC. This codes for CASSQDTGLRQYF.